These 24 T cell receptor beta chains share one sample of origin, sequenced in a study of blood T cell repertoires in COVID-19 (dated by TCRdb to about 2020). Library method: the immunoSEQ multiplex PCR assay. TCRdb obtained this table from immuneACCESS and retained in-frame rearrangements with V and J assigned. These tables miss some clones; where compared with another copy, unresolved V genes account for less than half of the shortfall, and the remainder is unexplained. The sample contains some 150,000 clones, over 70% of them found a single time. The ten largest clones represent under 10% of the sample. The sample taken for sequencing was peripheral blood. Receptors originate from a man aged 45-65 years with active or convalescent COVID-19.

The chain links TRBV6-1 to TRBJ2-5; no firm D call. From germline, CDR1 is MNHNS and CDR2 SASEGT. The CDR3 has 15 residues. The germline V and J ends were trimmed by 3 bases and 7 bases, with 18 bases remaining between them. The CDR3 DNA reads as TGTGCCAGCAGTGAGAGTTGGTTGCCCCCAGGGACCCAGTACTTC. Residues: CASSESWLPPGTQYF.

V is TRBV27 and J is TRBJ2-7; TRBD1 agrees at 10 bases. The CDR3 length is 15 residues. With V trimmed by 6 bases and J by 5 bases, 10 bases remained unmatched. CDR1 MNHEY and CDR2 SMNVEV come from the germline V gene (reference sequence). The chain's CDR3 is CASSLSRDRGHEQYF. The CDR3 region has the DNA TGTGCCAGCAGCCTCTCCCGGGACAGGGGACACGAGCAGTACTTC.

This clone was recorded only once. The chain carries TRBV12-3 or TRBV12-4 and TRBJ1-3, with D unresolved. The CDR3 totals 12 residues. Here the CDR3 reads CAGGLSGNTIYF. The CDR3 region has the DNA TGTGCAGGCGGCCTCTCTGGAAACACCATATATTTT.

The genes are TRBV19 and TRBJ2-5, with a tentative D call TRBD1 (6 bases). CDR1 and CDR2 (germline): LNHDA, SQIVND (reference sequence). CDR3 length equals 17 residues. Trimming took 0 bases from V and 2 from J, leaving 16 bases between them. This CDR3 is CASSIDLGTQRQETQYF. Written as DNA, the CDR3 is TGTGCCAGTAGTATAGATCTGGGGACACAACGACAAGAGACCCAGTACTTC.

The chain has TRBV3-1 (or the pseudogene TRBV3-2) and TRBJ2-7; 9 nucleotides line up with TRBD1. After removal of 1 base from V and 6 bases from J, the junction contained 10 bases not matched to a gene. Germline V gene sequence: CDR1 LGHDT, CDR2 YNNKEL (reference sequence). The CDR3 totals 16 residues. The CDR3 sequence: CASSQVYGTGLAEQYF. In DNA, the CDR3 is TGTGCCAGCAGCCAAGTGTATGGGACAGGGTTGGCCGAGCAGTACTTC.

The chain uses TRBV7-8 and TRBJ2-3; D call uncertain. The CDR3 runs to 18 residues. Germline assignment: CDR1 SGHVS and CDR2 FQNEAQ. The V and J ends lost 1 base and 3 bases respectively, with 20 bases between them. This CDR3 is CASSLGGLLTSLTDTQYF. CDR3 in DNA: TGTGCCAGCAGCTTAGGAGGCCTTTTAACTTCCCTGACAGATACGCAGTATTTT.

The rearrangement joins TRBV2 to TRBJ1-5; tentatively, D is TRBD1 (6 bases). Germline V lookup: CDR1 SNHLY, CDR2 FYNNEI. The V and J ends lost 6 bases and 0 bases respectively, with 9 bases between them. The CDR3 length is 14 residues. The CDR3 DNA reads TGTGCCAGCAGAGGACAGATTAGCAATCAGCCCCAGCATTTT. This translates into CASRGQISNQPQHF.

The chain combines TRBV9 with TRBJ2-1, with 12 bases aligning to TRBD1. Unmatched junction bases numbered 12, after V lost 4 bases and J lost 10 bases. Germline lookup yields CDR1 SGDLS and CDR2 YYNGEE. This CDR3 spans 16 amino acids. The CDR3 region is CASSPWDRGQAIEQFF. CDR3 nucleotide sequence: TGTGCCAGCAGCCCTTGGGACAGGGGGCAAGCAATCGAGCAGTTCTTC.

The genes are TRBV30 and TRBJ2-3; perhaps TRBD2 as D (5 bases). Germline lookup yields CDR1 GTSNPN and CDR2 SVGIG (reference sequence). V lost 7 bases and J lost 0, with 17 bases in between. The CDR3 covers 15 residues. Here the CDR3 reads CAFPTLLGSTDTQYF. The CDR3 DNA sequence: TGTGCCTTCCCCACACTACTAGGTAGCACAGATACGCAGTATTTT.

V is TRBV28 and J is TRBJ2-7, with 10 bases lining up with TRBD1. Germline V gives CDR1 MDHEN, CDR2 SYDVKM. This CDR3 has 15 residues. V was pared by 6 bases and J by 3 bases, with 8 bases of the junction left unmatched. The CDR3 reads CASSQGQGTFYEQYF. CDR3 nucleotide sequence: TGTGCCAGCAGCCAGGGACAGGGGACTTTCTACGAGCAGTACTTC.

This clone was observed at least ten times. This sample includes further DNA sequences coding for the same CDR3. The rearrangement links TRBV12-3 or TRBV12-4 to TRBJ1-2; possibly TRBD1 for D (6 bases). V was shortened by 5 bases and J by 2 bases, with 9 bases between the two germline ends. The length of the CDR3 is 13 residues. The CDR3 here is CASSPTGNYGYTF. CDR3 bases: TGTGCCAGCAGTCCTACAGGGAACTATGGCTACACCTTC.

The chain links TRBV23-1 to TRBJ1-3; D may be TRBD1 (6 bases). TRBV23-1 is treated as an ORF (open reading frame) with a function not yet certain. This CDR3 has 16 residues. Trimming took 0 bases from V and 4 from J, leaving 13 bases between them. The CDR3 loop is CASSQSWGRGGNTIYF. For the CDR3, the DNA is TGCGCCAGCAGTCAATCGTGGGGCAGGGGAGGAAACACCATATATTTT.

The rearrangement joins TRBV27 to TRBJ1-3; D unresolved. V was shortened by 5 bases and J by 0 bases, with 11 bases between the two germline ends. CDR3 length: 15 amino acids. The germline gives CDR1 MNHEY, CDR2 SMNVEV (reference sequence). The CDR3 region is CASSPTGVSGNTIYF. CDR3 coding DNA: TGTGCCAGCAGTCCGACCGGAGTCTCTGGAAACACCATATATTTT.

This clone was seen only a few times. The J gene is TRBJ1-6, the V gene TRBV9; D remains ambiguous. Germline V gives CDR1 SGDLS, CDR2 YYNGEE. The CDR3 covers 13 residues. Trimming took off 0 bases at V and 11 bases at J, with 9 bases between the two ends. Here the CDR3 reads CASSVGGETPLHF. DNA for the CDR3: TGTGCCAGCAGCGTAGGCGGAGAGACACCCCTCCACTTT.

V usage is TRBV21-1 and J usage is TRBJ2-1; the table's D call of TRBD2 was not tested on the DNA. TRBV21-1 is noted as a pseudogene. This CDR3 has 18 amino acids. CDR3 bases: TGTGCCAGCAGCACTTCGGCGGGAGGGCCGCCTTTTTACAATGAGCAGTTCTTC. Translation gives CASSTSAGGPPFYNEQFF.

The V call is TRBV4-2, the J call TRBJ1-5, with D hard to call. V lost 0 bases to trimming and J lost 3 bases, with 9 bases between them. The CDR3 runs to 15 residues. Per germline, CDR1 LGHNA and CDR2 YNFKEQ. CDR3 sequence reads: CASSQETANNQPQHF. CDR3 in DNA: TGTGCCAGCAGCCAAGAAACAGCCAACAATCAGCCCCAGCATTTT.

The chain recombines TRBV11-3 with TRBJ2-2; a weak D match, TRBD1 (6 bases). CDR1 is SGHNT, CDR2 YENEEA, per germline. Trimming stripped 4 bases from V and 2 bases from J, with 8 bases between. The length of the CDR3 is 14 residues. In DNA, the CDR3 is TGTGCCAGCAGCTCCGGGACAAACACCGGGGAGCTGTTTTTT. It specifies CASSSGTNTGELFF.

CDR3 DNA: TGCGCCAGCAGCTTGGCCCCCTTTAGTGTATACGAGCAGTACTTC. Its translation: CASSLAPFSVYEQYF. V gene TRBV5-1 combines with J gene TRBJ2-7, with no clear D. V lost 0 bases to trimming and J lost 4 bases, with 14 bases between them. This CDR3 region has 15 residues. The germline gives CDR1 SGHRS, CDR2 YFSETQ.

This chain joins TRBV2 and TRBJ2-7; 10 positions match TRBD1. With V trimmed by 6 bases and J by 5 bases, 4 bases remained unmatched. The CDR3 totals 13 residues. Germline V gene data show CDR1 as SNHLY and CDR2 as FYNNEI. CDR3 DNA sequence: TGTGCCAGCAGGGGGGACAGGGGACACGAGCAGTACTTC. Protein: CASRGDRGHEQYF.

This rearrangement joins TRBV28 to TRBJ2-1; 10 bases map to TRBD2. This CDR3 is built from 16 residues. Germline CDR1 and CDR2: MDHEN and SYDVKM. Trimming at V came to 2 bases and at J to 0 bases, leaving 1 base not matched to a gene. For the CDR3, the DNA is TGTGCCAGCAGTTTAGGACTAGCGGTCTCCTACAATGAGCAGTTCTTC. The encoded protein is CASSLGLAVSYNEQFF.

The CDR3 DNA follows: TGTGCCAGCAGTGAAGCGCGGGGGGTCGGATATGGCTACACCTTC. Residues: CASSEARGVGYGYTF. The J gene is TRBJ1-2, the V gene TRBV6-1, with D tentatively TRBD1 (5 bases). V was shortened by 0 bases and J by 5 bases, with 13 bases between the two germline ends. The CDR3 is 15 residues long. Germline V CDR1 and CDR2: MNHNS, SASEGT.

V is TRBV5-4 and J is TRBJ1-2; 8 bases map to TRBD1. V lost 0 bases to trimming and J lost 4 bases; unmatched junction nucleotides: 2. CDR1 SGHNT and CDR2 YYREEE come from the germline V gene (reference sequence). The CDR3 extends over 14 amino acids. The CDR3 DNA is TGTGCCAGCAGCTTGGAGGACAGGGTCTATGGCTACACCTTC. The encoded protein is CASSLEDRVYGYTF. The entire variable domain, with the rest obtained from reference TRBV5-4 and TRBJ1-2, is as follows: ETGVTQSPTHLIKTRGQQVTLRCSSQSGHNTVSWYQQALGQGPQFIFQYYREEENGRGNFPPRFSGLQFPNYSSELNVNALELDDSALYLCASSLEDRVYGYTFGSGTRLTVV.

This chain joins TRBV28 and TRBJ2-2, with D perhaps matching TRBD2 (6 bases). The CDR3 contains 16 residues. Trimming removed 3 bases at V and 5 bases at J, with 16 bases between. Germline assignment: CDR1 MDHEN and CDR2 SYDVKM. The DNA of the CDR3 is TGTGCCAGCAGTTTTCGGCGGGGAAAAGGGACCGGGGAGCTGTTTTTT. Protein product: CASSFRRGKGTGELFF.

V gene TRBV28 combines with J gene TRBJ2-7; TRBD1 aligns across 9 bases. V lost 7 bases and J lost 7; bases outside the gene matches: 17. The CDR3 runs 16 residues. CDR1 is MDHEN, CDR2 SYDVKM, per germline. The CDR3 bases are TGTGCCAGCAATGCCCCTCGGGGACAGGGCTTAGGTGAGCAGTACTTC. Translating gives CASNAPRGQGLGEQYF.